This section outlines one TCR beta chain sequence together with its context. As originally analysed: The authors estimated nucleated cell counts from reference gene primer amplification. Here immunoSEQ multiplex PCR was the method, and the copy in TCRdb shows in-frame clones only, minus some. V and J calls and clone size are given by that table; D and trimming were obtained from the DNA. The table shows 150,000 to 200,000 clones, with roughly 79% occurring only once. With 1 base removed from V and 8 bases from J, the gap between germline ends came to 17 bases. There are 16 residues in the CDR3. Germline lookup yields CDR1 LNHNV and CDR2 YYDKDF (reference sequence). This specimen belongs to a study of blood T cell repertoires in COVID-19. Study as a whole: In each case, the material was cDNA or gDNA derived from T cells, B-cell-depleted T cells, or PBMCs.

This TCR was recovered from a woman between 65 and 79 years old with acute or convalescent COVID-19. Sample: peripheral blood. The rearrangement joins TRBV15 to TRBJ1-4; D not resolved. CDR3 sequence reads: CATSRGVPGVNEKLFF. DNA of the CDR3: TGTGCCACCAGCAGAGGGGTACCCGGGGTTAACGAAAAACTGTTTTTT.